These T cell receptor beta chains were read from a single sample in a study of T cell responses to AZD1222 COVID-19 vaccine. Some clones are missing from TCRdb's copy, which holds only in-frame ones; the method was immunoSEQ multiplex PCR. The repertoire holds about 120,000 clones, with over 90% as singletons. Sequenced material: peripheral blood, taken 28 days after the second AZD1222 dose. The receptors shown here come from an adult who received the AZD1222 COVID-19 vaccine. Each CDR3 is given with its conserved first and last residue. A D gene is named only where the DNA matches it firmly. Size values are once, few and many counts, or a class for expanded clones, and some rows have none.

J: TRBJ2-3; size: -; V: TRBV18; D: -; DNA: TGTGCCAGCTCACCACGGACAGATACGCAGTATTTT; CDR3: CASSPRTDTQYF
J: TRBJ1-4; size: -; V: TRBV5-1; D: -; DNA: TGCGCCAGCAGCCCCGGACAGAATCGGGAAGGAAAACTGTTTTTT; CDR3: CASSPGQNREGKLFF
J: TRBJ2-3; size: -; V: TRBV5-5; D: -; DNA: TGTGCCAGCAGCTTCAGTCTATCTAACACAGATACGCAGTATTTT; CDR3: CASSFSLSNTDTQYF
J: TRBJ1-3; size: -; V: TRBV2; D: -; DNA: TGTGCCAGCAGTGAGGGCACCATATATTTT; CDR3: CASSEGTIYF
J: TRBJ1-2; size: -; V: TRBV28; D: -; DNA: TGTGCCAGCAGTTTCTGGCAGACTGGCTATGGCTACACCTTC; CDR3: CASSFWQTGYGYTF
J: TRBJ2-3; size: -; V: TRBV19; D: -; DNA: TGTGCCAGTAGTGCCTGGTCCACAGATACGCAGTATTTT; CDR3: CASSAWSTDTQYF
J: TRBJ1-2; size: -; V: TRBV29-1; D: -; DNA: TGCAGCGTTAAAGACATCAACTATGGCTACACCTTC; CDR3: CSVKDINYGYTF
J: TRBJ2-3; size: -; V: TRBV19; D: -; DNA: TGTGCCAGTAGTATAGCAGATACGCAGTATTTT; CDR3: CASSIADTQYF
J: TRBJ1-2; size: -; V: TRBV10-3; D: -; DNA: TGTGCCATCAGTGAGGGACACAACTATGGCTACACCTTC; CDR3: CAISEGHNYGYTF
J: TRBJ1-5; size: -; V: TRBV3-1/TRBV3-2; D: -; DNA: TGTGCCAGCAGCCAAAGTCGAGGCATTACGGGGCAGCCCCAGCATTTT; CDR3: CASSQSRGITGQPQHF
J: TRBJ1-4; size: -; V: TRBV3-1/TRBV3-2; D: TRBD1; DNA: TGTGCCAGCAGCCAAGGGGGGACAGGTCTACGTGGAAAACTGTTTTTT; CDR3: CASSQGGTGLRGKLFF
J: TRBJ1-2; size: -; V: TRBV7-9; D: TRBD1; DNA: TGTGCCAGCAGCCGGGACAGCTCCTATGGCTACACCTTC; CDR3: CASSRDSSYGYTF
J: TRBJ1-1; size: -; V: TRBV19; D: -; DNA: TGTGCCAGTAGTGCTCGGACAGCGCTGAACACTGAAGCTTTCTTT; CDR3: CASSARTALNTEAFF
J: TRBJ1-3; size: -; V: TRBV15; D: -; DNA: TGTGCCACCAGCAGAGATCTAGGAAGCAGGGATCTTGGTTTT; CDR3: CATSRDLGSRDLGF
J: TRBJ1-3; size: -; V: TRBV5-4; D: -; DNA: TGTGCCAGCAGCTTGGAGGGCTCTGGAAACACCATATATTTT; CDR3: CASSLEGSGNTIYF
J: TRBJ2-7; size: -; V: TRBV4-1; D: -; DNA: TGCGCCAGCAGCCAAGAAGGCGGCTACGAGCAGTACTTC; CDR3: CASSQEGGYEQYF
J: TRBJ2-7; size: once; V: TRBV12-2; D: -; DNA: TGTGCAAGTCGCCCAACCGAGGGGCTAGCGGGATCGTCCTACGAGCAGTACTTC; CDR3: CASRPTEGLAGSSYEQYF
J: TRBJ1-1; size: -; V: TRBV6-1; D: -; DNA: TGTGCCAGCAGTGAATGGGGGGCCGAACGGGACGAAGCTTTCTTT; CDR3: CASSEWGAERDEAFF
J: TRBJ1-2; size: -; V: TRBV6-4; D: TRBD1; DNA: TGTGCCAGCAGTGACCCCGGACAGGGGTCCTATGGCTACACCTTC; CDR3: CASSDPGQGSYGYTF
J: TRBJ2-1; size: -; V: TRBV6-5; D: TRBD2; DNA: TGTGCCAGCAGAGCTCTAGCGGGAGGGCGGGATGAGCAGTTCTTC; CDR3: CASRALAGGRDEQFF
J: TRBJ1-2; size: -; V: TRBV18; D: TRBD1; DNA: TGTGCCAGCTCAGGCGGACAGGACTATGGCTACACCTTC; CDR3: CASSGGQDYGYTF
J: TRBJ2-7; size: -; V: TRBV10-2; D: TRBD2; DNA: TGCGCCAGCAGACTAGCGGGAGGGTCCTACGAGCAGTACTTC; CDR3: CASRLAGGSYEQYF
J: TRBJ2-2; size: -; V: TRBV19; D: -; DNA: TGTGCCAGTACCGATCGGGGCACCGGGGAGCTGTTTTTT; CDR3: CASTDRGTGELFF
J: TRBJ1-5; size: -; V: TRBV29-1; D: TRBD1; DNA: TGCAGAGATCAGGGGGACAATCAGCCCCAGCATTTT; CDR3: CRDQGDNQPQHF
J: TRBJ2-1; size: -; V: TRBV5-6; D: -; DNA: TGTGCCAGCAGCTTGGTGGATGAGCAGTTCTTC; CDR3: CASSLVDEQFF
J: TRBJ1-5; size: -; V: TRBV18; D: TRBD1; DNA: TGTGCCAGCTCACCCCGAGGGACAGCGATGAATCAGCCCCAGCATTTT; CDR3: CASSPRGTAMNQPQHF
J: TRBJ2-7; size: -; V: TRBV3-1/TRBV3-2; D: TRBD2; DNA: TGTGCCAGCAGGAGAGGAGCGGGGGCCTACGAGCAGTACTTC; CDR3: CASRRGAGAYEQYF
J: TRBJ2-5; size: -; V: TRBV6-5; D: -; DNA: TGTGCCAGCCGCCTGGAGACCCAGTACTTC; CDR3: CASRLETQYF
J: TRBJ1-5; size: once; V: TRBV28; D: -; DNA: TGTGCCAGCAGTTTGTTGGGTCGGACACCAGGGGATCAGCCCCAGCATTTT; CDR3: CASSLLGRTPGDQPQHF
J: TRBJ1-1; size: -; V: TRBV11-2; D: TRBD1; DNA: TGTGCCAGCAGCTCGAGGTTGGGGACAGCCCTTCTCACTGAAGCTTTCTTT; CDR3: CASSSRLGTALLTEAFF
J: TRBJ2-7; size: -; V: TRBV5-1; D: -; DNA: TGCGCCAGCAGGGGGCTGGGGATACAAAGCGAGCAGTACTTC; CDR3: CASRGLGIQSEQYF
J: TRBJ2-1; size: -; V: TRBV4-1; D: -; DNA: TGCGCCAGCAGCCAAGATACATATCATGTAAGCTCCTACAATGAGCAGTTCTTC; CDR3: CASSQDTYHVSSYNEQFF
J: TRBJ2-3; size: -; V: TRBV11-2; D: TRBD2; DNA: TGTGCCAGCAGCCCAAGATGGCGGGGGGGTTTCGCAGATACGCAGTATTTT; CDR3: CASSPRWRGGFADTQYF
J: TRBJ1-2; size: -; V: TRBV5-4; D: -; DNA: TGTGCCAGCAGCCCTGCAGGGGCTGATGGCTACACCTTC; CDR3: CASSPAGADGYTF
J: TRBJ1-2; size: -; V: TRBV27; D: TRBD1; DNA: TGTGCCAGCAGAGGACAGGGAATTAACTATGGCTACACCTTC; CDR3: CASRGQGINYGYTF
J: TRBJ2-2; size: -; V: TRBV12-3/TRBV12-4; D: -; DNA: TGTGCCAGCAGTTCCCCAGCCGGGGAGCTGTTTTTT; CDR3: CASSSPAGELFF
J: TRBJ1-2; size: -; V: TRBV7-6; D: TRBD1; DNA: TGTGCCAGCAGCCCCGGGACAGGGCCTAGTGGCTACACCTTC; CDR3: CASSPGTGPSGYTF
J: TRBJ1-1; size: -; V: TRBV6-5; D: TRBD1; DNA: TGTGCCAGCAGTTCAGACAGGGAGAACACTGAAGCTTTCTTT; CDR3: CASSSDRENTEAFF
J: TRBJ1-5; size: -; V: TRBV10-1; D: TRBD1; DNA: TGCGCCAGTCCCGACAGGGAGCGGTACCAGCCCCAGCATTTT; CDR3: CASPDRERYQPQHF
J: TRBJ1-5; size: -; V: TRBV29-1; D: -; DNA: TGCAGCGCCCGCGGGGGTAGCAATCAGCCCCAGCATTTT; CDR3: CSARGGSNQPQHF
J: TRBJ2-1; size: -; V: TRBV11-2; D: -; DNA: TGTGCCAGCAGCTTAGATTGGGGCGAGGGGTCCTACAATGAGCAGTTCTTC; CDR3: CASSLDWGEGSYNEQFF
J: TRBJ2-7; size: -; V: TRBV5-4; D: TRBD1; DNA: TGTGCCAGCAGCCCAAGACAGGGGGCCTACGAGCAGTACTTC; CDR3: CASSPRQGAYEQYF
J: TRBJ1-5; size: -; V: TRBV3-1/TRBV3-2; D: -; DNA: TGTGCCAGCAGCCAAATAGGGATCTATCAGCCCCAGCATTTT; CDR3: CASSQIGIYQPQHF
J: TRBJ1-3; size: -; V: TRBV19; D: -; DNA: TGTGCCAGTAGTACCCGACAGGTTGCCGGAAACACCATATATTTT; CDR3: CASSTRQVAGNTIYF
J: TRBJ1-5; size: few; V: TRBV19; D: -; DNA: TGTGCCAGTAGTTCTGGCGGTTTCGATCAGCCCCAGCATTTT; CDR3: CASSSGGFDQPQHF
J: TRBJ2-6; size: -; V: TRBV5-1; D: -; DNA: TGCGCCAGCAGCTTGAGTGCGAATTCTGGGGCCAACGTCCTGACTTTC; CDR3: CASSLSANSGANVLTF
J: TRBJ1-2; size: few; V: TRBV18; D: -; DNA: TGTGCCAGCTCCCCTACGGCTTCGCGTCCTAACTATGGCTACACCTTC; CDR3: CASSPTASRPNYGYTF
J: TRBJ2-3; size: few; V: TRBV19; D: -; DNA: TGTGCCAGTTCGGACCAACAAACCACAGATACGCAGTATTTT; CDR3: CASSDQQTTDTQYF
J: TRBJ1-2; size: once; V: TRBV25-1; D: -; DNA: TGTGCCAGCAGTGTTCGGGGGAATGGCTACACCTTC; CDR3: CASSVRGNGYTF
J: TRBJ1-5; size: -; V: TRBV10-1; D: -; DNA: TGCGCCAGCAGCGTAGGGGGGACCGGCAATCAGCCCCAGCATTTT; CDR3: CASSVGGTGNQPQHF
J: TRBJ1-3; size: -; V: TRBV7-9; D: -; DNA: TGTGCCAGCAGCTTCGAAGGGAGGGCTGGAAACACCATATATTTT; CDR3: CASSFEGRAGNTIYF
J: TRBJ2-2; size: -; V: TRBV3-1/TRBV3-2; D: -; DNA: TGTGCCAGCAGCCAAGAGCGCAAATTGCAGCTGTTTTTT; CDR3: CASSQERKLQLFF
J: TRBJ2-1; size: -; V: TRBV27; D: -; DNA: TGTGCCAGCAGTGCCCGGACTCGGACATACAATGAGCAGTTCTTC; CDR3: CASSARTRTYNEQFF
J: TRBJ2-3; size: -; V: TRBV18; D: TRBD2; DNA: TGTGCCAGCTCACCGTCTCTAGCGGGCCTAACAGATACGCAGTATTTT; CDR3: CASSPSLAGLTDTQYF
J: TRBJ2-3; size: -; V: TRBV5-1; D: -; DNA: TGCGCCAGCAGCTTGGCCTCCCCAGGGGGGTACACAGATACGCAGTATTTT; CDR3: CASSLASPGGYTDTQYF
J: TRBJ1-5; size: -; V: TRBV27; D: -; DNA: TGTGCCAGCAGTTCGGGACTTCGCAATCAGCCCCAGCATTTT; CDR3: CASSSGLRNQPQHF
J: TRBJ1-5; size: -; V: TRBV12-5; D: -; DNA: TGTGCTAGTGGGCTGACAGGTGGCAATCAGCCCCAGCATTTT; CDR3: CASGLTGGNQPQHF